This paragraph covers one T cell receptor (beta chain) sequence. The CDR3 sequence is 14 residues long. Looked up from germline, CDR1 is MNHEY and CDR2 is SMNVEV (reference sequence). V shed 5 bases, J shed 5 bases, and the junction held 6 bases outside the gene matches. Original data processing: Estimation of nucleated cell counts relied on the amplification of reference gene primers. Repertoires were generated with immunoSEQ multiplex PCR, while TCRdb's copy carries only in-frame clones and drops some. The DNA was the basis for D and trimming; V, J and clone size are from that table. Among fewer than 450,000 clones listed, roughly 86% were seen once. The data originate from a study of blood T cell repertoires in COVID-19. Across the whole study: From the United States, Italy and Spain came samples of acute and convalescent COVID-19.

The chain recombines TRBV27 with TRBJ2-7; TRBD2 matches 10 bases. The material sequenced was peripheral blood. The receptor was derived from a woman in her 70s with COVID-19, enrolled during active disease. CDR3 sequence (DNA): TGTGCCAGCAGTCCATTCAGCGGGGGGGACGAGCAGTACTTC. This translates into CASSPFSGGDEQYF.